Shown below are 19 T cell receptor beta chains from a single sample sequenced in a study of blood T cell repertoires in COVID-19 (dated by TCRdb to about 2020). To prepare the library, the immunoSEQ multiplex PCR assay was applied. TCRdb mirrors the immuneACCESS table, restricted to in-frame sequences. Some clones are absent from its copies; in checked studies, under half trace to an unresolved V gene, and the reason for the others is unknown. The sample records 220,000 or so clones, approximately 91% of which are singletons. The ten largest clones add up to 6.5% of the sample. Sequenced: peripheral blood. These receptors all stem from a man aged 60 to 75 who had recovered from COVID-19.

This rearrangement joins TRBV7-8 to TRBJ2-7; 10 positions match TRBD2. Germline values: CDR1 SGHVS, CDR2 FQNEAQ. This CDR3 comprises 15 residues. V trimming: 6 bases; J trimming: 0 bases; junction bases outside the gene matches: 5. This chain's CDR3 is CASSYTSGVSYEQYF. CDR3 coding DNA: TGTGCCAGCAGTTATACTAGCGGGGTCTCCTACGAGCAGTACTTC. Using reference TRBV7-8 and TRBJ2-7 for the parts outside the CDR3, the full variable domain is GAGVSQSPRYKVAKRGQDVALRCDPISGHVSLFWYQQALGQGPEFLTYFQNEAQLDKSGLPSDRFFAERPEGSVSTLKIQRTQQEDSAVYLCASSYTSGVSYEQYFGPGTRLTVT.

The rearrangement joins TRBV12-3 or TRBV12-4 to TRBJ1-2, with D possibly matching TRBD1 (6 bases). The V gene lost 3 bases and the J gene lost 7 bases, with 12 bases spanning the gap. This CDR3 comprises 13 residues. Here the CDR3 reads CASSFDRNPGYTF. The CDR3 DNA sequence: TGTGCCAGCAGTTTTGACAGGAACCCTGGCTACACCTTC.

This clone has just one count. CDR3 sequence (DNA): TGTGCCAGCAGCGAACAGGGGCTGAACACTGAAGCTTTCTTT. Protein sequence: CASSEQGLNTEAFF. The chain employs TRBV27 and TRBJ1-1; TRBD1 matches at 7 bases. Germline V CDR1 and CDR2: MNHEY, SMNVEV (reference sequence). CDR3 length equals 14 residues. Trimming cost V 6 bases and J 0 bases; bases outside gene matches: 4.

The V and J genes are TRBV20-1 and TRBJ1-4, with D possibly TRBD1 on 5 matching bases. The CDR3 loop spans 14 amino acids. Per the germline V gene, CDR1 is DFQATT and CDR2 is SNEGSKA (reference sequence). Trimming shortened V by 3 bases and J by 4 bases, and 12 bases separated the two germline ends. The CDR3 DNA reads TGCAGTGCTAGTCCCCGGGGACTTAATGAAAAACTGTTTTTT. This codes for CSASPRGLNEKLFF.

The rearrangement uses TRBV3-1 (or the pseudogene TRBV3-2) and TRBJ1-6; 9 positions agree with TRBD1. Germline CDR1 and CDR2: LGHDT and YNNKEL (reference sequence). Unmatched junction bases numbered 7, after V lost 3 bases and J lost 10 bases. CDR3 length equals 15 residues. For the CDR3, the DNA is TGTGCCAGCAGCCAGATTCCGGGACAGGGATCACCCCTCCACTTT. Amino acids: CASSQIPGQGSPLHF.

The chain couples TRBV5-1 to TRBJ2-7, with 13 nucleotides matching TRBD2. This CDR3 is built from 16 residues. Unmatched junction bases numbered 6, after V lost 4 bases and J lost 2 bases. From germline, CDR1 is SGHRS and CDR2 YFSETQ. CDR3 in amino acids: CASSPRLAGGAYEQYF. The CDR3 coding sequence is TGCGCCAGCAGCCCAAGACTAGCGGGAGGCGCCTACGAGCAGTACTTC. Full variable domain (missing parts from reference TRBV5-1 and TRBJ2-7): KAGVTQTPRYLIKTRGQQVTLSCSPISGHRSVSWYQQTPGQGLQFLFEYFSETQRNKGNFPGRFSGRQFSNSRSEMNVSTLELGDSALYLCASSPRLAGGAYEQYFGPGTRLTVT.

The rearrangement joins TRBV7-3 to TRBJ1-1; 8 bases line up with TRBD1. The ends lost 5 bases at V and 7 bases at J; junction bases unmatched: 6. The CDR3 has 13 amino acids. The germline CDR1 and CDR2 sequences are SGHTA and FQGTGA. In nucleotides, the CDR3 is TGTGCCAGCAGCCTAGGACAGGGCCGTGAAGCTTTCTTT. Translation: CASSLGQGREAFF.

This sequence joins TRBV5-4 and TRBJ1-2; a possible D gene is TRBD1 (5 bases). Trimming took off 4 bases at V and 4 bases at J, with 23 bases between the two ends. In germline, CDR1 is SGHNT, CDR2 YYREEE (reference sequence). The CDR3 extends over 17 amino acids. DNA for the CDR3: TGTGCCAGCAGCACCCGTGGGGGAGGTCAGGGAGGCTATGGCTACACCTTC. Its translation is CASSTRGGGQGGYGYTF.

The chain carries TRBV30 and TRBJ1-4; D possibly corresponds to TRBD1 (6 bases). The CDR3 has 16 residues. The germline CDR1 and CDR2 sequences are GTSNPN and SVGIG (reference sequence). Trimming cost V 2 bases and J 0 bases, with 13 bases left between them. The CDR3 reads CAWSPGTFATNEKLFF. In nucleotides, the CDR3 is TGTGCCTGGAGTCCCGGGACATTTGCAACTAATGAAAAACTGTTTTTT.

This chain links TRBV28 with TRBJ1-5; TRBD1 agrees at 9 bases. From germline, CDR1 is MDHEN and CDR2 SYDVKM. V lost 5 bases, J lost 6 bases, and 5 bases stayed unmatched. There are 14 residues in the CDR3. The CDR3 DNA sequence: TGTGCCAGCAGTCGGACAGGGGCCGGTCAGCCCCAGCATTTT. Amino acid sequence: CASSRTGAGQPQHF. Full variable domain (remainder filled in from reference TRBV28 and TRBJ1-5): DVKVTQSSRYLVKRTGEKVFLECVQDMDHENMFWYRQDPGLGLRLIYFSYDVKMKEKGDIPEGYSVSREKKERFSLILESASTNQTSMYLCASSRTGAGQPQHFGDGTRLSIL.

This clone was seen more than once but under ten times. The chain recombines TRBV28 with TRBJ2-7; 11 bases are shared with TRBD2. V shed 5 bases and J 3 bases; nucleotides not matched to a gene: 6. Germline V gene lookup returns CDR1 MDHEN and CDR2 SYDVKM. The CDR3 consists of 15 residues. The CDR3 loop is CASSHPTSGIYEQYF. The CDR3 bases are TGTGCCAGCAGTCACCCGACTAGCGGGATCTACGAGCAGTACTTC. The whole variable domain, filled in from reference TRBV28 and TRBJ2-7, reads DVKVTQSSRYLVKRTGEKVFLECVQDMDHENMFWYRQDPGLGLRLIYFSYDVKMKEKGDIPEGYSVSREKKERFSLILESASTNQTSMYLCASSHPTSGIYEQYFGPGTRLTVT.

This clone was seen a handful of times. This rearrangement joins TRBV29-1 to TRBJ2-7; D might be TRBD1 (5 bases). Germline V gives CDR1 SQVTM, CDR2 ANQGSEA. CDR3 length equals 13 residues. V was pared by 1 base and J by 5 bases, with 12 bases between. The CDR3 here is CSVEGGGANEQYF. The CDR3 nucleotides read TGCAGCGTTGAAGGTGGTGGGGCCAACGAGCAGTACTTC.

The chain employs TRBV5-1 and TRBJ2-7; the D is unclear. The germline V gene encodes CDR1 SGHRS and CDR2 YFSETQ. V lost 0 bases, J lost 6 bases, and 10 bases lay in between. The CDR3 loop spans 13 amino acids. The CDR3: CASSLAPGSEQYF. The CDR3 DNA sequence: TGCGCCAGCAGCTTGGCCCCCGGTAGCGAGCAGTACTTC.

The J gene is TRBJ2-3, the V gene TRBV27; D is perhaps TRBD1 (5 bases). The CDR3 is made up of 16 amino acids. Germline V gives CDR1 MNHEY, CDR2 SMNVEV (reference sequence). V was clipped by 5 bases and J by 1 base, with 16 bases between them. CDR3 nucleotides: TGTGCCAGCAGTAGCTCCCAGGGTGGAGGCACAGATACGCAGTATTTT. As protein: CASSSSQGGGTDTQYF.

This clone was seen more than once but under ten times. This rearrangement joins TRBV3-1 (or the pseudogene TRBV3-2) to TRBJ2-2, with D maybe TRBD1 (6 bases). With 2 bases removed from V and 6 bases from J, the gap between germline ends came to 13 bases. Germline values: CDR1 LGHDT, CDR2 YNNKEL (reference sequence). This CDR3 comprises 15 residues. In nucleotides, the CDR3 is TGTGCCAGCAGCCAAAGGACAGTTGCCCCCGGGGAGCTGTTTTTT. As protein: CASSQRTVAPGELFF.

V and J are TRBV4-1 and TRBJ2-1; tentatively, D is TRBD2 (6 bases). The CDR3 extends over 15 amino acids. Germline V gives CDR1 MGHRA, CDR2 YSYEKL. V was shortened by 6 bases and J by 4 bases, with 16 bases between the two germline ends. The CDR3 protein is CASRPTGGEYNEQFF. CDR3 in DNA: TGCGCCAGCAGACCCACCGGCGGGGAATACAATGAGCAGTTCTTC.

V is TRBV29-1 and J is TRBJ2-2; D call uncertain. V gave up 4 bases and J gave up 1 base, with 7 bases separating them. CDR3 length: 13 residues. Germline lookup yields CDR1 SQVTM and CDR2 ANQGSEA. The CDR3 DNA sequence: TGCAGCGTTGTGGCGGAGAACACCGGGGAGCTGTTTTTT. Translating it yields CSVVAENTGELFF.

This clone has only one observation. The chain links TRBV18 to TRBJ2-7, with D perhaps matching TRBD1 (6 bases). The germline V and J ends were trimmed by 4 bases and 5 bases, with 12 bases remaining between them. CDR1 and CDR2 (germline): KGHSH, LQKENI. This CDR3 is built from 13 residues. The CDR3 DNA follows: TGTGCCAGCTCACGGCAGGGGAATAACGAGCAGTACTTC. Its protein product is CASSRQGNNEQYF.

This clone was found a few times. The gene calls are TRBV2 and TRBJ1-5; TRBD1 is a possible D gene (5 bases). Germline V lookup: CDR1 SNHLY, CDR2 FYNNEI. Deletions cut 2 bases from V and 11 bases from J, with 10 bases between. This CDR3 is built from 12 residues. The DNA of the CDR3 is TGTGCCAGCAGTGAAACCGGGGGAACCCAGCATTTT. Residues: CASSETGGTQHF.